The 3 T cell receptor beta chains in this list originate from one sample, sequenced in a study of T cells in Graves' hyperthyroidism and ophthalmopathy. The source material, RNA transcripts, was used to amplify TCR beta CDR3 regions. TCR CDR3 regions were first amplified by RT-PCR with HTBI primers. Each CDR3 protein is one row after TCRdb ran MiXCR on the multiplex PCR reads. The sample carries more than 550,000 distinct CDR3 sequences, under 20% recorded once. Material for sequencing was blood. The source is a woman aged 50 to 60 with Graves' hyperthyroidism that later progressed to Graves' ophthalmopathy.

This clonotype was seen repeatedly, ten times or more. V is TRBV10-3 and J is TRBJ1-5; 8 bases are a match to TRBD1. CDR3 length: 18 amino acids. Germline V gene lookup returns CDR1 ENHRY and CDR2 SYGVKD. V gave up 0 bases and J gave up 0 bases; unmatched junction bases: 7. CDR3 residues: CAISESRQGANSNQPQHF. CDR3 nucleotides: TGTGCCATCAGTGAGTCGAGGCAGGGGGCGAATAGCAATCAGCCCCAGCATTTT.

This clonotype was picked up many times. The V call is TRBV20-1, the J call TRBJ2-1, with D tentatively TRBD2 (5 bases). CDR3 length equals 14 residues. V lost 6 bases, J lost 4 bases, and 16 bases lay in between. Germline V lookup: CDR1 DFQATT, CDR2 SNEGSKA (reference sequence). This CDR3 reads CSAPLAPSYNEQFF. The CDR3 region has the DNA TGCAGTGCCCCCTTAGCGCCCTCGTACAATGAGCAGTTCTTC.

This clonotype was seen a few times. The J gene is TRBJ1-1, the V gene TRBV6-2 or TRBV6-3; D unclear. CDR1 and CDR2 from the germline V gene are MNHEY and SVGEGT. This CDR3 is built from 15 residues. V was clipped by 6 bases and J by 2 bases, with 16 bases between them. This CDR3 is CASSLSVTGNTEAFF. The CDR3 DNA reads TGTGCCAGCAGCCTATCGGTGACGGGAAACACTGAAGCTTTCTTT.